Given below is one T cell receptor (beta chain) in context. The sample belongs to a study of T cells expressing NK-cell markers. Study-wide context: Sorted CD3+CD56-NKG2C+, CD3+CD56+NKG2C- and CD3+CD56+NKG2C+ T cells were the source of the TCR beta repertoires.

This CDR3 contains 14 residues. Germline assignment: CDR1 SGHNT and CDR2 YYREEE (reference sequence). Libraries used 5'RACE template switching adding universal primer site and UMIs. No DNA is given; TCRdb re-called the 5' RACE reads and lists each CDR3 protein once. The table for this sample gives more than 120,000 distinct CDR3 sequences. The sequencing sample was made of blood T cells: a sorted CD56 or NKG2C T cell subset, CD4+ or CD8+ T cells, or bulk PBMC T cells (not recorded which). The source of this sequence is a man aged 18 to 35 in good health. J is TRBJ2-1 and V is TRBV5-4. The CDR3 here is CASSLGLLGNEQFF. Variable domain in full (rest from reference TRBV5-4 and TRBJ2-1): ETGVTQSPTHLIKTRGQQVTLRCSSQSGHNTVSWYQQALGQGPQFIFQYYREEENGRGNFPPRFSGLQFPNYSSELNVNALELDDSALYLCASSLGLLGNEQFFGPGTRLTVL.